This is a list of T cell receptor beta chains from one sample in a study of post-analysis software for immune sequencing data. In TCRdb, the PCR reads were re-called with MiXCR into one record per CDR3 protein. The table shows roughly 650,000 distinct CDR3 sequences, with over 45% occurring only once. The source material was blood. The receptors were gathered from a girl aged 2-15 years with multiple sclerosis. Both conserved end residues are part of each CDR3. A D gene is named only where the DNA matches it firmly. Rows may omit the clone size; those that give it use once, few, many or a size class.

>.|TRBV7-2|.|TRBJ2-3
CASSKGDSRTITQYF
TGTGCCAGCAGCAAAGGGGACAGTCGGACTATAACGCAGTATTTT
>few|TRBV24-1|TRBD2|TRBJ2-1
CATSDASGTSSYNEQFF
TGTGCCACCAGTGATGCCTCAGGGACTAGCTCCTACAATGAGCAGTTCTTC
>.|TRBV6-1|TRBD2|TRBJ2-3
CASSAETGLAGGTVDTQYF
TGTGCCAGCAGTGCAGAGACGGGACTAGCGGGGGGGACCGTAGATACGCAGTATTTT
>.|TRBV4-1|TRBD2|TRBJ2-1
CASSQDVQAGAGNNEQFF
TGCGCCAGCAGCCAAGATGTTCAAGCGGGAGCGGGGAACAATGAGCAGTTCTTC
>many|TRBV28|.|TRBJ2-1
CASSLTRNEQFF
TGTGCCAGCAGTTTGACTAGAAATGAGCAGTTCTTC
>.|TRBV20-1|.|TRBJ2-3
CSAPRSDTQYF
TGCAGTGCTCCCCGATCAGATACGCAGTATTTT
>.|TRBV4-3|.|TRBJ1-1
CASSQDPGIGVTEAFF
TGCGCCAGCAGCCAAGATCCGGGGATTGGTGTCACTGAAGCTTTCTTT
>.|TRBV24-1|.|TRBJ2-3
CATSDRRGTDTDTQYF
TGTGCCACCAGTGACCGGAGGGGGACAGACACAGATACGCAGTATTTT
>.|TRBV27|.|TRBJ2-4
CASSLSQGSLAKNIQYF
TGTGCCAGCAGTTTATCCCAGGGGTCCCTAGCCAAAAACATTCAGTACTTC
>once|TRBV20-1|TRBD1|TRBJ2-5
CSAPLTGEETQYF
TGCAGTGCTCCACTGACAGGGGAAGAGACCCAGTACTTC
>.|TRBV4-1|TRBD1|TRBJ1-2
CASSPPGTGRGYTF
TGCGCCAGCAGCCCGCCCGGGACAGGCCGCGGCTACACCTTC